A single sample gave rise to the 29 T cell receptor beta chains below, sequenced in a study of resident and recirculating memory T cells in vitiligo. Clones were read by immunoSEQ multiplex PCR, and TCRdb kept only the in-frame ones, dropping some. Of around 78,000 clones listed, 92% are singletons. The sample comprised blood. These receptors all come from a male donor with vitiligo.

CDR3 nucleotide sequence: TGTGCCAGCAGTTTTCAGGGGGCGCCCACAGATACGCAGTATTTT. It specifies CASSFQGAPTDTQYF. This chain connects TRBV27 to TRBJ2-3; 8 bases match TRBD1. V shed 3 bases and J 2 bases; nucleotides not matched to a gene: 4. This CDR3 contains 15 residues. Germline V gives CDR1 MNHEY, CDR2 SMNVEV (reference sequence).

The CDR3 is CASGPGQLPGNTIYF. The CDR3 nucleotides are TGTGCCAGCGGGCCGGGACAGCTGCCTGGAAACACCATATATTTT. The chain recombines TRBV6-5 with TRBJ1-3, with TRBD1 matching 7 bases. Per the germline V gene, CDR1 is MNHEY and CDR2 is SVGAGI. CDR3 size: 15 residues. V shed 8 bases and J 2 bases; nucleotides not matched to a gene: 9.

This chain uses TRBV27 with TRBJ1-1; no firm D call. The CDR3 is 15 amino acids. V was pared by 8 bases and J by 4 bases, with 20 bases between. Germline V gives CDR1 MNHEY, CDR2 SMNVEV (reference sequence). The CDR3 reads CASGSLGAGSTEAFF. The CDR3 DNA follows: TGTGCCAGCGGTTCCCTCGGTGCGGGAAGCACTGAAGCTTTCTTT.

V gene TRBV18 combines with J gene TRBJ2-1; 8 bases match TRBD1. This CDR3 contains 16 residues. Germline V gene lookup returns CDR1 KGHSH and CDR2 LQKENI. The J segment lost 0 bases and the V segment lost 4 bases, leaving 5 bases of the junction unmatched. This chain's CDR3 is CASSQLDRVSYNEQFF. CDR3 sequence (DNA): TGTGCCAGCTCACAACTGGACAGGGTCTCCTACAATGAGCAGTTCTTC.

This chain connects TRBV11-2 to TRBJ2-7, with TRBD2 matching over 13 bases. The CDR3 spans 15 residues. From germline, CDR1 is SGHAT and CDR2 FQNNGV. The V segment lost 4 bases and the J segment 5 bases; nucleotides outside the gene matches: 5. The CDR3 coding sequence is TGTGCCAGCAGCTGGACTAGCGGGAGTTTGAACGAGCAGTACTTC. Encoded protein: CASSWTSGSLNEQYF.

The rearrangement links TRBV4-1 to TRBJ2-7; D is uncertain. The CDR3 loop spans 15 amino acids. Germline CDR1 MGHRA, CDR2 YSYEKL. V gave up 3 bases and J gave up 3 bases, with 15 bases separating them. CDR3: CASSQFEAFNYEQYF. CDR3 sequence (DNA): TGCGCCAGCAGCCAGTTCGAGGCGTTTAACTACGAGCAGTACTTC.

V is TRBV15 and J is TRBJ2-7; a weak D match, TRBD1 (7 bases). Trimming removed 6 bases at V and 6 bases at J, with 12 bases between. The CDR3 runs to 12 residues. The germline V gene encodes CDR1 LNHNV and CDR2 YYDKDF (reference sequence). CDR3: CATSGGGAEQYF. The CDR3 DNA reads TGTGCCACCAGTGGAGGGGGCGCCGAGCAGTACTTC. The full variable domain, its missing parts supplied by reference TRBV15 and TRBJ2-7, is DAMVIQNPRYQVTQFGKPVTLSCSQTLNHNVMYWYQQKSSQAPKLLFHYYDKDFNNEADTPDNFQSRRPNTSFCFLDIRSPGLGDTAMYLCATSGGGAEQYFGPGTRLTVT.

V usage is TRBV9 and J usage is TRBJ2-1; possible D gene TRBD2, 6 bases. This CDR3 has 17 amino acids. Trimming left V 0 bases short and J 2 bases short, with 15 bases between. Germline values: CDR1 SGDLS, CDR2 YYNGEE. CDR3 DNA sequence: TGTGCCAGCAGCGTAGACGTTGGGACTGGCACCTACAATGAGCAGTTCTTC. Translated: CASSVDVGTGTYNEQFF.

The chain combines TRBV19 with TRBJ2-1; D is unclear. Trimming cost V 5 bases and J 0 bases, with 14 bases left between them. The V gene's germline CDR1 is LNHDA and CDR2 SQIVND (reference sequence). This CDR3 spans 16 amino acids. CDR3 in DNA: TGTGCCAGTAGTTTGGGCCGATCAAGCTCCTACAATGAGCAGTTCTTC. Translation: CASSLGRSSSYNEQFF.

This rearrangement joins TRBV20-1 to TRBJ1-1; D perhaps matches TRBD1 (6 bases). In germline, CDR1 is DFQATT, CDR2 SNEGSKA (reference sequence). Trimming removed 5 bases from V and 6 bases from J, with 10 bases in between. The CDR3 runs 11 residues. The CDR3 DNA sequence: TGCAGTGCTCGATGGACAGCTGAAGCTTTCTTT. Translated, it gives CSARWTAEAFF.

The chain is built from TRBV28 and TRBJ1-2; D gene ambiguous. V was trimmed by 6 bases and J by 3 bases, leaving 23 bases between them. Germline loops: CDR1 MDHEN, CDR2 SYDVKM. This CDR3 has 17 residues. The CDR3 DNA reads TGTGCCAGCAGCCCTGCTGCCCTAGGAACAATTGACTATGGCTACACCTTC. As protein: CASSPAALGTIDYGYTF.

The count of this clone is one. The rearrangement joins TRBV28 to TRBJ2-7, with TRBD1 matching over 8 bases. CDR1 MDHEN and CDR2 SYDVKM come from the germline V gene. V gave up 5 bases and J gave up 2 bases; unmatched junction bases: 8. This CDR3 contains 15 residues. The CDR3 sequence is CASSPGTGLAYEQYF. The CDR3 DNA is TGTGCCAGCAGTCCAGGGACAGGTTTGGCCTACGAGCAGTACTTC.

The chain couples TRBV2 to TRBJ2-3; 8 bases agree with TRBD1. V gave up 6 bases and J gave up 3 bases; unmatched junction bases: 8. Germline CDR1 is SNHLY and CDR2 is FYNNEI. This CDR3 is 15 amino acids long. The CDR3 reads CASRSGTGYTDTQYF. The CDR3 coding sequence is TGTGCCAGCAGATCCGGGACAGGATATACAGATACGCAGTATTTT.

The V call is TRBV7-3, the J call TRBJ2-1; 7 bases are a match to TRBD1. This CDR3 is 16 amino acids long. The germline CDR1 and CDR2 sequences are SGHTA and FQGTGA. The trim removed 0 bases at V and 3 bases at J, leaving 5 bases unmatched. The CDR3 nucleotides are TGTGCCAGCAGCTTAACGACCGGGACAGTCTACAATGAGCAGTTCTTC. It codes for CASSLTTGTVYNEQFF. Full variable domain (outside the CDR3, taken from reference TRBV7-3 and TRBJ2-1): GAGVSQTPSNKVTEKGKYVELRCDPISGHTALYWYRQSLGQGPEFLIYFQGTGAADDSGLPNDRFFAVRPEGSVSTLKIQRTERGDSAVYLCASSLTTGTVYNEQFFGPGTRLTVL.

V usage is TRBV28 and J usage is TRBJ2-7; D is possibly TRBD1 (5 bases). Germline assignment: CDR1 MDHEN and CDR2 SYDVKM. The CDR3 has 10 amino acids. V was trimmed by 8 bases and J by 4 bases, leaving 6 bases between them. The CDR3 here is CASGAYEQYF. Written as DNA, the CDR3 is TGTGCCAGCGGGGCGTACGAGCAGTACTTC.

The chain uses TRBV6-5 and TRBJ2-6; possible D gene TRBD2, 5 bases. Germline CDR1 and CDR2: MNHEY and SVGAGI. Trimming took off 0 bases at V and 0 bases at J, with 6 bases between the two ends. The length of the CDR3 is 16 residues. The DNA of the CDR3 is TGTGCCAGCAGTTACTCGAGGGCCTCTGGGGCCAACGTCCTGACTTTC. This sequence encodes CASSYSRASGANVLTF.

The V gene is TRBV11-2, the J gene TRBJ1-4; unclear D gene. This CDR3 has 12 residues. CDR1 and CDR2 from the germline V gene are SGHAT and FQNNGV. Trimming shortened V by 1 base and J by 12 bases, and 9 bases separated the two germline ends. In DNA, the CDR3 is TGTGCCAGCAGCTTAGGTGGGCTGCAACTGTTTTTT. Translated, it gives CASSLGGLQLFF.

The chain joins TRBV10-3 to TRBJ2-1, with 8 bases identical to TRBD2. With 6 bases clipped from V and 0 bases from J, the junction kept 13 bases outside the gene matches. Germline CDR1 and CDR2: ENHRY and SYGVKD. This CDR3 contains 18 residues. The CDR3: CAIRLGPFTSGSYNEQFF. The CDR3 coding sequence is TGTGCCATCAGGCTCGGGCCCTTTACTAGCGGCTCCTACAATGAGCAGTTCTTC.

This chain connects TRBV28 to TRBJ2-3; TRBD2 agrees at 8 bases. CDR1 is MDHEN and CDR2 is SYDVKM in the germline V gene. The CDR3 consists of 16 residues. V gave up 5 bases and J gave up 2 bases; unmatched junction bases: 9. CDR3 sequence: CASSRPPSGYTDTQYF. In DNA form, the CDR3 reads TGTGCCAGCAGTCGCCCACCTAGCGGGTACACAGATACGCAGTATTTT.

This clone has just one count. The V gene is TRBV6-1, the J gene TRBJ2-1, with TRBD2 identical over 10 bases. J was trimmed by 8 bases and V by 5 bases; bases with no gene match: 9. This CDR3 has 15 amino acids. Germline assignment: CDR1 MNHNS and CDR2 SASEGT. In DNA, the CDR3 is TGTGCCAGCAGTCCCTCCAGCGGGAGGGCCTATGAGCAGTTCTTC. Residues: CASSPSSGRAYEQFF.

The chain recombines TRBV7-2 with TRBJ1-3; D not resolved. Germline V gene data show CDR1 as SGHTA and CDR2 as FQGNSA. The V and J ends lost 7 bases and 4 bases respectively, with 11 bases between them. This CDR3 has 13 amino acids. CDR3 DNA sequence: TGTGCCAGCACCCCAAGCTTCGGAAACACCATATATTTT. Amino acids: CASTPSFGNTIYF.

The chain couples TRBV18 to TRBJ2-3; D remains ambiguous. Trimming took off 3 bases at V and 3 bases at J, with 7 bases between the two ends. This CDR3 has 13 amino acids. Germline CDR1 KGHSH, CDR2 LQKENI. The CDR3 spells CASSPGVTDTQYF. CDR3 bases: TGTGCCAGCTCACCGGGCGTGACAGATACGCAGTATTTT. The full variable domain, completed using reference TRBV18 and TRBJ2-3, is NAGVMQNPRHLVRRRGQEARLRCSPMKGHSHVYWYRQLPEEGLKFMVYLQKENIIDESGMPKERFSAEFPKEGPSILRIQQVVRGDSAAYFCASSPGVTDTQYFGPGTRLTVL.

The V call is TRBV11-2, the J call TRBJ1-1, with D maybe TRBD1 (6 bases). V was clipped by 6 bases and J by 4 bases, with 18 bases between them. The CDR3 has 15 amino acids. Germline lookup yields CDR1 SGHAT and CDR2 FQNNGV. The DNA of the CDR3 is TGTGCCAGCAGGACCTTTCGACAGGCCAGCACTGAAGCTTTCTTT. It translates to CASRTFRQASTEAFF.

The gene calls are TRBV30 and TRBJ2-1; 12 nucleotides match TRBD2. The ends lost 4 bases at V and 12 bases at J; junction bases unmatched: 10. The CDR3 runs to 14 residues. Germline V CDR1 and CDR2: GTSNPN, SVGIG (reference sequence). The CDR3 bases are TGTGCCTGGAACCTCCTAGCGGGAGGGGAGGGGCAGTTCTTC. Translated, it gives CAWNLLAGGEGQFF.

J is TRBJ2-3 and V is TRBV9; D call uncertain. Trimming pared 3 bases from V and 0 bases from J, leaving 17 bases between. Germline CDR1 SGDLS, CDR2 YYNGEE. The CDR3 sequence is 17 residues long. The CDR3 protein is CASSATPVRSSTDTQYF. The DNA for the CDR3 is TGTGCCAGCAGCGCTACGCCCGTTCGGTCTAGCACAGATACGCAGTATTTT.

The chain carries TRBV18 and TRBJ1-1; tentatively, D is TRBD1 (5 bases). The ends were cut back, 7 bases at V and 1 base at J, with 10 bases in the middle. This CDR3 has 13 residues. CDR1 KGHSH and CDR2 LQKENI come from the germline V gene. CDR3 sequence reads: CASWATGNTEAFF. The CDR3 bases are TGTGCCAGCTGGGCAACAGGGAACACTGAAGCTTTCTTT.

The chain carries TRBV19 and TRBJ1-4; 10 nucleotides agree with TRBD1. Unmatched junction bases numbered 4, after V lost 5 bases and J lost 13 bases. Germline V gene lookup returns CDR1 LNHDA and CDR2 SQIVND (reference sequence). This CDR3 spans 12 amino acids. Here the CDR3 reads CASSDRDRGLFF. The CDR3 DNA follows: TGTGCCAGTAGTGACCGGGACAGGGGACTGTTTTTT.

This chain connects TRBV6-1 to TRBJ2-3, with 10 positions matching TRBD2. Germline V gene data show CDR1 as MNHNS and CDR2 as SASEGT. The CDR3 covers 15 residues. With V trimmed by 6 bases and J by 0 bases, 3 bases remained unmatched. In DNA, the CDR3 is TGTGCCAGCAGCACACTAGCGGGAAGCACAGATACGCAGTATTTT. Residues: CASSTLAGSTDTQYF.

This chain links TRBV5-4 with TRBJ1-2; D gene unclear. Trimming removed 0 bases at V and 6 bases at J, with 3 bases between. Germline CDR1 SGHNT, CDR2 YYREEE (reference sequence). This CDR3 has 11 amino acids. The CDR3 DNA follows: TGTGCCAGCAGCTTGGATAATGGCTACACCTTC. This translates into CASSLDNGYTF.